Below are 25 T cell receptor beta chains sequenced from a single sample in a study of Ad26.COV2.S vaccination and SARS-CoV-2 variants. Sequencing used immunoSEQ multiplex PCR; TCRdb keeps in-frame clones, though not all of them. Of 400,000 to 500,000 clones in the sample, approximately 88% are singletons; the top ten hold 3.6%. The treatment denotes: approximately 18 received Ad26.COV2.S at low or high dose, single or two shots; 5 received placebo; per-sample allocation not given. Day 63 after the first vaccine or placebo injection was the time point for sampling. Sequencing was performed on peripheral blood, taken in a trial of Ad26.COV2.S vaccine versus placebo. These receptors came from a person aged 18 to 59 who received the Ad26.COV2.S COVID-19 vaccine or a placebo.

The CDR3 protein is CASSANLPGISYEQYF. DNA of the CDR3: TGTGCCAGCAGCGCCAATTTGCCAGGGATATCCTACGAGCAGTACTTC. The chain recombines TRBV7-8 with TRBJ2-7, with D perhaps TRBD1 (5 bases). Trimming pared 5 bases from V and 1 base from J, leaving 18 bases between. CDR1 and CDR2 (germline): SGHVS, FQNEAQ. The CDR3 covers 16 residues. Looking up the rest from reference TRBV7-8 and TRBJ2-7 gives the full variable domain: GAGVSQSPRYKVAKRGQDVALRCDPISGHVSLFWYQQALGQGPEFLTYFQNEAQLDKSGLPSDRFFAERPEGSVSTLKIQRTQQEDSAVYLCASSANLPGISYEQYFGPGTRLTVT.

The V and J genes are TRBV19 and TRBJ2-2; D possibly corresponds to TRBD1 (6 bases). Trimming removed 5 bases from V and 0 bases from J, with 10 bases in between. The CDR3 runs to 15 residues. Germline V gene data show CDR1 as LNHDA and CDR2 as SQIVND (reference sequence). The chain's CDR3 is CASSADRSNTGELFF. The CDR3 region has the DNA TGTGCCAGTAGTGCCGACAGGTCGAACACCGGGGAGCTGTTTTTT.

This sequence joins TRBV9 and TRBJ1-6; maybe TRBD1 (5 bases). The CDR3 covers 12 residues. The germline V gene has CDR1 SGDLS and CDR2 YYNGEE. The V gene lost 3 bases and the J gene lost 10 bases, with 8 bases spanning the gap. CDR3 amino acids: CASSEGQSPLHF. CDR3 bases: TGTGCCAGCAGCGAGGGGCAATCACCCCTCCACTTT.

This CDR3 reads CASSYSTGGLNTEAFF. The DNA of the CDR3 is TGTGCCAGCAGTTACTCGACGGGGGGCTTGAACACTGAAGCTTTCTTT. The chain employs TRBV6-2 or TRBV6-3 and TRBJ1-1, with TRBD1 as a possible D gene (6 bases). The V end was cut by 0 bases, the J end by 0 bases, with 11 bases between. The V gene's germline CDR1 is MNHEY and CDR2 SVGEGT. The CDR3 length is 16 residues.

The rearrangement links TRBV11-1 to TRBJ1-1, with 7 bases aligning to TRBD1. Per germline, CDR1 SGHAT and CDR2 FQDESV (reference sequence). This CDR3 spans 14 amino acids. V lost 1 base, J lost 2 bases, and 1 base stayed unmatched. As DNA, the CDR3 is TGTGCCAGCAGCTTAGACAGGGGCAACACTGAAGCTTTCTTT. Translation gives CASSLDRGNTEAFF.

The V gene is TRBV24-1, the J gene TRBJ2-1; 9 nucleotides line up with TRBD1. The CDR3 is made up of 14 amino acids. CDR1 is KGHDR and CDR2 is SFDVKD in the germline V gene. J gave up 5 bases and V 9 bases, and 7 bases lay outside the gene matches. The CDR3 DNA follows: TGTGCCACCGGTGGACAGGGGAGCGACAATGAGCAGTTCTTC. Protein product: CATGGQGSDNEQFF.

V is TRBV23-1 and J is TRBJ1-6, with a tentative D call TRBD1 (5 bases). TRBV23-1 is designated an ORF whose function remains uncertain. Trimming cost V 10 bases and J 0 bases, with 10 bases left between them. There are 14 residues in the CDR3. CDR3 region: CANGHRSYNSPLHF. CDR3 nucleotide sequence: TGCGCCAACGGACACCGCTCCTATAATTCACCCCTCCACTTT.

In this sample, this clone turned up a few times. Here the CDR3 DNA reads TGTGCCAGCAGCTACGGGACAGGAAGCTCCTACGAGCAGTACTTC. Amino acid sequence: CASSYGTGSSYEQYF. This chain links TRBV3-1 (or the pseudogene TRBV3-2) with TRBJ2-7; 8 positions agree with TRBD1. Germline CDR1 LGHDT, CDR2 YNNKEL (reference sequence). With 5 bases clipped from V and 0 bases from J, the junction kept 6 bases outside the gene matches. The CDR3 length is 15 residues.

The gene calls are TRBV23-1 and TRBJ2-1; TRBD1 aligns across 7 bases. TRBV23-1 is assigned to the ORF class and has an uncertain function. The V segment lost 2 bases and the J segment 4 bases; nucleotides outside the gene matches: 5. The length of the CDR3 is 15 residues. CDR3 residues: CASSQRGTAYNEQFF. CDR3 nucleotide sequence: TGCGCCAGCAGTCAAAGAGGGACAGCTTACAATGAGCAGTTCTTC.

This clone was detected a few times. The junction differs from germline at one of its ends, possibly a read error. The rearrangement joins TRBV4-1 to TRBJ2-7; D remains unclear. Looked up from germline, CDR1 is MGHRA and CDR2 is YSYEKL. The CDR3 is 14 amino acids. Here the CDR3 reads CASSQGGSSHEQYF. CDR3 in DNA: TGCGCCAGCAGCCAAGGTGGATCCTCCCACGAGCAGTACTTC.

The chain couples TRBV6-2 or TRBV6-3 to TRBJ1-3; D is unresolved. Germline-derived CDR1 and CDR2 are MNHEY and SVGEGT. The V and J ends lost 6 bases and 0 bases respectively, with 15 bases between them. The CDR3 runs 16 residues. CDR3 protein: CASSLRRQSSGNTIYF. The CDR3 DNA is TGTGCCAGCAGCCTTCGACGACAAAGCTCTGGAAACACCATATATTTT.

The chain joins TRBV29-1 to TRBJ1-1; D perhaps matches TRBD1 (5 bases). CDR1 and CDR2 (germline): SQVTM, ANQGSEA. The CDR3 sequence is 13 residues long. The V end was cut by 7 bases, the J end by 2 bases, with 14 bases between. The chain's CDR3 is CSAEGLINTEAFF. The DNA for the CDR3 is TGCAGCGCCGAGGGGCTTATAAACACTGAAGCTTTCTTT.

The chain joins TRBV10-1 to TRBJ1-1, with TRBD1 matching over 7 bases. The V gene end was trimmed by 6 bases and the J gene end by 4 bases; junction bases not matched to a gene: 5. The CDR3 spans 13 residues. CDR1 and CDR2 from the germline V gene are WNHNN and SYGVQD (reference sequence). This CDR3 reads CASRQGRSTEAFF. Written as DNA, the CDR3 is TGCGCCAGCAGACAGGGGCGCAGCACTGAAGCTTTCTTT.

The chain recombines TRBV16 with TRBJ1-2; weak D call: TRBD1 (5 bases). The V and J ends lost 7 bases and 4 bases respectively, with 16 bases between them. Germline V gene data show CDR1 as KGHSY and CDR2 as FQNENV. This CDR3 region has 14 residues. In nucleotides, the CDR3 is TGTGCCAGCACACCGGGACCGCGGGGCTATGGCTACACCTTC. It yields the protein CASTPGPRGYGYTF.

V gene TRBV29-1 combines with J gene TRBJ2-7; 7 bases are a match to TRBD1. Germline V gene data show CDR1 as SQVTM and CDR2 as ANQGSEA. V shed 4 bases, J shed 6 bases, and the junction held 6 bases outside the gene matches. CDR3 length: 12 amino acids. The CDR3 reads CSVVQGVFEQYF. Here the CDR3 DNA reads TGCAGCGTTGTTCAGGGGGTATTCGAGCAGTACTTC.

This clone was observed a handful of times. Additional DNA sequences in this sample encode the identical CDR3. V is TRBV19 and J is TRBJ2-7; D remains ambiguous. CDR1 is LNHDA, CDR2 SQIVND, per germline (reference sequence). V was pared by 2 bases and J by 2 bases, with 10 bases between. This CDR3 contains 14 residues. The CDR3 here is CASSIPGLAYEQYF. The CDR3, as DNA: TGTGCCAGTAGTATACCCGGCCTCGCCTACGAGCAGTACTTC. Drawing the rest from reference TRBV19 and TRBJ2-7, the complete variable domain is DGGITQSPKYLFRKEGQNVTLSCEQNLNHDAMYWYRQDPGQGLRLIYYSQIVNDFQKGDIAEGYSVSREKKESFPLTVTSAQKNPTAFYLCASSIPGLAYEQYFGPGTRLTVT.

Details on this clone: At the DNA level, this CDR3 is encoded by other sequences in the same sample as well. The chain joins TRBV7-3 to TRBJ2-7; TRBD1 might be the D (6 bases). The germline V and J ends were trimmed by 0 bases and 3 bases, with 6 bases remaining between them. CDR1 and CDR2 (germline): SGHTA, FQGTGA. The CDR3 covers 13 residues. The CDR3 here is CASSLTGGYEQYF. CDR3 sequence (DNA): TGTGCCAGCAGCTTAACAGGGGGCTACGAGCAGTACTTC.

The rearrangement links TRBV5-4 to TRBJ1-1; 11 bases are a match to TRBD1. Looked up from germline, CDR1 is SGHNT and CDR2 is YYREEE (reference sequence). This CDR3 is 16 amino acids long. V lost 4 bases to trimming and J lost 5 bases; unmatched junction nucleotides: 10. The CDR3 DNA is TGTGCCAGCAGCCCAAGGACAGGGGGCGCGTGGACTGAAGCTTTCTTT. Encoded protein: CASSPRTGGAWTEAFF.

CDR3 nucleotides: TGTGCCAGCAGTTTGGCCGGGACCTATGGCTACACCTTC. It yields the protein CASSLAGTYGYTF. The chain joins TRBV12-3 or TRBV12-4 to TRBJ1-2, with a tentative D call TRBD1 (5 bases). V was cut by 3 bases and J by 4 bases, with 9 bases left in between. The CDR3 extends over 13 amino acids.

The rearrangement joins TRBV21-1 to TRBJ1-3. TRBV21-1 is a pseudogene locus. The CDR3 totals 15 residues. The CDR3 here is CASSSPGATGNTIYF. In DNA, the CDR3 is TGTGCCAGCAGCTCCCCCGGGGCTACTGGAAACACCATATATTTT.

For the CDR3, the DNA is TGTGCTAGTGGTTTGGTACAGAGGCGAAGGGGCGGTTCGGCCCCAGTTGGCTACACCTTC. Translated, it gives CASGLVQRRRGGSAPVGYTF. The rearrangement joins TRBV12-5 to TRBJ1-2; tentatively, D is TRBD1 (5 bases). Trimming stripped 0 bases from V and 7 bases from J, with 30 bases between. From germline, CDR1 is LGHNT and CDR2 FRNRAP. The CDR3 totals 20 residues.

CDR3 bases: TGTGCCAGCAGTGAATATCAACCTACGGCTACGCAGTATTTT. This encodes CASSEYQPTATQYF. This chain connects TRBV25-1 to TRBJ2-3; no firm D call. Germline-derived CDR1 and CDR2 are MGHDK and SYGVNS. V was cut by 0 bases and J by 8 bases, with 12 bases left in between. CDR3 length: 14 amino acids.

V is TRBV2 and J is TRBJ2-7; 11 bases line up with TRBD1. Germline V gene lookup returns CDR1 SNHLY and CDR2 FYNNEI. With V trimmed by 6 bases and J by 3 bases, 1 base remained unmatched. The CDR3 length is 13 residues. This chain's CDR3 is CASRGTGGYEQYF. The DNA of the CDR3 is TGTGCCAGCAGGGGGACAGGGGGCTACGAGCAGTACTTC.

With regard to this clone: Other DNA sequences in this specimen translate into the identical CDR3. J is TRBJ2-5 and V is TRBV3-1 (or the pseudogene TRBV3-2); no clear D. CDR3 size: 12 residues. The germline V and J ends were trimmed by 1 base and 5 bases, with 5 bases remaining between them. Germline values: CDR1 LGHDT, CDR2 YNNKEL (reference sequence). The CDR3 nucleotides read TGTGCCAGCAGCCAAGTTGGGGAGACCCAGTACTTC. It codes for CASSQVGETQYF.

V usage is TRBV7-2 and J usage is TRBJ1-5, with a possible D match to TRBD1 (6 bases). This CDR3 has 15 amino acids. The germline V gene has CDR1 SGHTA and CDR2 FQGNSA. V lost 7 bases to trimming and J lost 3 bases, with 16 bases between them. The CDR3 loop reads CASKLDRKDNQPQHF. CDR3 DNA sequence: TGTGCCAGCAAACTGGACAGAAAAGACAATCAGCCCCAGCATTTT.